The present T cell receptor (beta chain) was sequenced within a study of blood T cell dynamics during melanoma immunotherapy. For the study at large: Standard first-line treatment here was pembrolizumab or nivolumab plus ipilimumab in metastatic melanoma.

Time point denoted: pre-treatment baseline. Samples come from before therapy and from week 3 after the first blockade cycle. Response was assessed by RECIST 1.1 at 12 weeks, except a couple of rapid progressors. Germline assignment: CDR1 SGHVS and CDR2 FQNEAQ. This CDR3 has 13 residues. V shed 5 bases and J shed 5 bases, with 13 bases lying between them. Sequenced by immunoSEQ multiplex PCR; TCRdb stores in-frame clones only, minus some. This sample has about 7,000 clones, with approximately 80% found just once. This material consisted of blood, taken from a patient treated with checkpoint blockade. The chain links TRBV7-8 to TRBJ2-7; D not resolved. This TCR was recovered from a human donor with melanoma. Some clones in this sample may be carry-over from other donors' samples. CDR3 DNA: TGTGCCAGCAGCCCTATAGTCCAGAACGAGCAGTACTTC. Protein sequence: CASSPIVQNEQYF.